A single sample is the source of the 2 T cell receptor beta chains below, sequenced in a study of T-cell reconstitution after alpha-beta-depleted transplantation in children. The library targeted TCRbeta and was prepared with unique molecular identifiers. TCRdb re-called the PCR reads through MiXCR, storing one row per CDR3 protein. The table has about 980,000 distinct CDR3 sequences, about 30% seen once; the top ten hold around 30%. The starting material was PBMCs, mostly from graft donor cells, obtained 360 days after TCRalphabeta/CD19-depleted stem cell transplant. The receptors here all came from a boy under two years old who had a stem cell transplant for SCID, so the T cells may come from the graft donor.

This clonotype was detected ten times or more. The gene calls are TRBV5-1 and TRBJ2-7; D may be TRBD1 (6 bases). Trimming removed 4 bases at V and 5 bases at J, with 16 bases between. The CDR3 has 14 residues. Germline V gives CDR1 SGHRS, CDR2 YFSETQ. In nucleotides, the CDR3 is TGCGCCAGCAGCACGACTGGGACAAGCGACGAGCAGTACTTC. This encodes CASSTTGTSDEQYF.

In this sample, this clonotype turned up a few times. This chain links TRBV5-5 with TRBJ2-7, with D perhaps matching TRBD1 (5 bases). This CDR3 is built from 14 residues. V shed 5 bases and J shed 3 bases, with 15 bases lying between them. From germline, CDR1 is SGHKS and CDR2 YYEKEE (reference sequence). Here the CDR3 DNA reads TGTGCCAGCAGTGCCGGACATGGGCGCTACGAGCAGTACTTC. This encodes CASSAGHGRYEQYF.